These 12 T cell receptor beta chains were sequenced from one sample in a study of human T cells and chemical hapten exposure. TCRdb used MiXCR to reprocess the RACE reads, holding one entry per CDR3 protein. The table shows 85,000 to 95,000 distinct CDR3 sequences, with around 10% occurring only once. This sample's time point: patch test 2, 6 weeks after DPC sensitization. The sample's treatment: therapeutic diphenylcyclopropenone sensitization with weekly scalp DPC. The material sequenced was whole blood, taken in connection with sensitization to the hapten diphenylcyclopropenone (DPC). The receptors were sampled from a man aged 35-49 years with alopecia areata. Some clones in this sample may be carry-over from other donors' samples.

This clonotype was detected ten times or more. This chain connects TRBV7-6 to TRBJ1-1; D unresolved. The CDR3 is 16 amino acids. CDR1 and CDR2 (germline): SGHVS, FNYEAQ. V was clipped by 5 bases and J by 1 base, with 17 bases between them. CDR3 sequence (DNA): TGTGCCAGCAGCCCCCCCCCCAGTGCAGGGAACACTGAAGCTTTCTTT. Residues: CASSPPPSAGNTEAFF.

This clonotype turned up a few times. The chain combines TRBV9 with TRBJ2-7, with D maybe TRBD2 (6 bases). V lost 3 bases to trimming and J lost 2 bases, with 18 bases between them. The CDR3 length is 16 residues. Germline-derived CDR1 and CDR2 are SGDLS and YYNGEE. This CDR3 reads CASSAEAGSAPYEQYF. The CDR3 DNA reads TGTGCCAGCAGCGCAGAGGCGGGGTCCGCGCCCTACGAGCAGTACTTC.

The J gene is TRBJ2-1, the V gene TRBV15; the D gene is possibly TRBD2 (5 bases). CDR1 is LNHNV and CDR2 is YYDKDF in the germline V gene (reference sequence). The CDR3 is made up of 14 amino acids. The V end was cut by 0 bases, the J end by 7 bases, with 10 bases between. The CDR3 region is CATSRDRGWNEQFF. The CDR3 coding sequence is TGTGCCACCAGCAGAGATCGAGGGTGGAATGAGCAGTTCTTC.

The genes are TRBV12-3 or TRBV12-4 and TRBJ2-3, with D tentatively TRBD1 (5 bases). CDR3 length equals 13 residues. Between the trimmed V and J ends, which lost 5 bases and 4 bases, there was a span of 10 bases. In DNA form, the CDR3 reads TGTGCCAGCAGTCCAGGGTCATCAGATACGCAGTATTTT. Translation: CASSPGSSDTQYF.

The chain recombines TRBV12-3 or TRBV12-4 with TRBJ2-6; D call uncertain. The V end was cut by 5 bases, the J end by 0 bases, with 11 bases between. The CDR3 spans 16 residues. The DNA of the CDR3 is TGTGCCAGCAGTCCCCGGAGTATCTCTGGGGCCAACGTCCTGACTTTC. Its protein product is CASSPRSISGANVLTF.

This chain uses TRBV5-5 with TRBJ1-4; 9 nucleotides agree with TRBD1. This CDR3 is built from 15 residues. With V trimmed by 0 bases and J by 13 bases, 10 bases remained unmatched. The germline V gene encodes CDR1 SGHKS and CDR2 YYEKEE (reference sequence). In DNA, the CDR3 is TGTGCCAGCAGCTTGGTAGTGGGGACAGGGCGAGGACTGTTTTTT. Translated: CASSLVVGTGRGLFF. The variable domain in full, completed from reference TRBV5-5 and TRBJ1-4, reads DAGVTQSPTHLIKTRGQQVTLRCSPISGHKSVSWYQQVLGQGPQFIFQYYEKEERGRGNFPDRFSARQFPNYSSELNVNALLLGDSALYLCASSLVVGTGRGLFFGSGTQLSVL.

This clonotype showed up many times. The gene calls are TRBV19 and TRBJ1-2; D not resolved. Per germline, CDR1 LNHDA and CDR2 SQIVND (reference sequence). Trimming took off 6 bases at V and 4 bases at J, with 18 bases between the two ends. The CDR3 is made up of 15 amino acids. This CDR3 reads CASSLPRAASYGYTF. The CDR3 nucleotides read TGTGCCAGTAGCCTCCCCCGGGCAGCCTCCTATGGCTACACCTTC.

Here the CDR3 reads CASSLEGAIGNTIYF. CDR3 bases: TGTGCCAGCAGTTTAGAGGGGGCGATTGGAAACACCATATATTTT. V gene TRBV27 combines with J gene TRBJ1-3, with 7 bases aligning to TRBD1. The CDR3 is 15 amino acids. V dropped 2 bases and J dropped 3; count of bases not matched to a gene: 4. Looked up from germline, CDR1 is MNHEY and CDR2 is SMNVEV (reference sequence).

CDR3 amino acids: CASSPGTGPSYEQYV. The CDR3 bases are TGTGCCAGCAGTCCGGGGACAGGACCCTCCTACGAGCAGTACGTC. The J gene is TRBJ2-7, the V gene TRBV6-5, with 8 bases that match TRBD1. The CDR3 totals 15 residues. Germline CDR1 reads MNHEY; CDR2 reads SVGAGI. The V segment lost 5 bases and the J segment 0 bases; nucleotides outside the gene matches: 6.

The chain joins TRBV29-1 to TRBJ1-2, with D possibly being TRBD1 (6 bases). V dropped 5 bases and J dropped 2 bases, with 21 bases sitting between them. The germline V gene encodes CDR1 SQVTM and CDR2 ANQGSEA. CDR3 length: 16 amino acids. The CDR3 sequence is CSVFRGEGGLNYGYTF. Here the CDR3 DNA reads TGCAGCGTTTTTAGGGGTGAGGGGGGCCTAAACTATGGCTACACCTTC.

This rearrangement joins TRBV6-5 to TRBJ2-5; 8 nucleotides line up with TRBD1. CDR1 is MNHEY, CDR2 SVGAGI, per germline. The trim removed 6 bases at V and 2 bases at J, leaving 8 bases unmatched. This CDR3 region has 15 residues. Here the CDR3 reads CASSNVGQGQETQYF. The CDR3 DNA sequence: TGTGCCAGCAGCAACGTCGGACAGGGACAAGAGACCCAGTACTTC.

This chain connects TRBV4-2 to TRBJ2-1; weak D call: TRBD2 (5 bases). Germline V gives CDR1 LGHNA, CDR2 YNFKEQ. The CDR3 has 15 residues. V was clipped by 0 bases and J by 9 bases, with 15 bases between them. The CDR3 spells CASSQDHRSAGEQFF. CDR3 DNA: TGTGCCAGCAGCCAAGACCATCGAAGTGCGGGTGAGCAGTTCTTC.